Each of the 9 T cell receptor beta chains below was sequenced from the same sample in a study of blood T cell repertoires in COVID-19. The data were produced by immunoSEQ multiplex PCR, yet TCRdb's version contains in-frame clones alone and is incomplete. The data contain under 500,000 clones, around 88% of them singletons. The sequenced material came from peripheral blood. These receptors originate from a young woman with acute or convalescent COVID-19.

V and J are TRBV14 and TRBJ2-5; weak D call: TRBD2 (6 bases). Germline assignment: CDR1 SGHDN and CDR2 FVKESK. This CDR3 has 15 residues. V was cut by 0 bases and J by 4 bases, with 12 bases left in between. CDR3 sequence (DNA): TGTGCCAGCAGCCAAGAGAGGAGGGCAAGAGAGACCCAGTACTTC. It translates to CASSQERRARETQYF.

The chain carries TRBV5-6 and TRBJ1-1, with 10 positions matching TRBD1. CDR1 and CDR2 from the germline V gene are SGHDT and YYEEEE. This CDR3 spans 16 amino acids. With V trimmed by 6 bases and J by 5 bases, 13 bases remained unmatched. CDR3 DNA sequence: TGTGCCAGCACCTCACTCCGACAGGGGGCTTGGACTGAAGCTTTCTTT. It codes for CASTSLRQGAWTEAFF.

This rearrangement joins TRBV11-2 to TRBJ1-6, with 7 bases matching TRBD1. Germline-derived CDR1 and CDR2 are SGHAT and FQNNGV. V lost 4 bases to trimming and J lost 5 bases; unmatched junction nucleotides: 11. The CDR3 length is 17 residues. CDR3 nucleotide sequence: TGTGCCAGCAGCTCTAGTGGGCCGACAGGGCATAATTCACCCCTCCACTTT. It codes for CASSSSGPTGHNSPLHF.

The J gene is TRBJ2-1, the V gene TRBV18; maybe TRBD2 (7 bases). The CDR3 runs to 15 residues. From germline, CDR1 is KGHSH and CDR2 LQKENI. The V end was cut by 3 bases, the J end by 7 bases, with 16 bases between. The CDR3 reads CASSPHPGGGNEQFF. The CDR3 bases are TGTGCCAGCTCACCCCACCCGGGGGGCGGAAATGAGCAGTTCTTC.

The CDR3 loop is CASSYSPGRQATNEKLFF. In nucleotides, the CDR3 is TGTGCCAGCAGTTACTCTCCGGGCCGACAGGCGACTAATGAAAAACTGTTTTTT. This chain uses TRBV6-2 or TRBV6-3 with TRBJ1-4, with a weak D call TRBD1 (6 bases). Per the germline V gene, CDR1 is MNHEY and CDR2 is SVGEGT. The CDR3 is 18 amino acids. Trimming took 0 bases from V and 2 from J, leaving 16 bases between them.

The V and J genes are TRBV5-5 and TRBJ1-6; D is possibly TRBD1 (6 bases). CDR1 is SGHKS, CDR2 YYEKEE, per germline (reference sequence). The CDR3 spans 14 residues. Trimming removed 2 bases from V and 5 bases from J, with 8 bases in between. The CDR3 region has the DNA TGTGCCAGCAGCTTTTCAGGGGATAATTCACCCCTCCACTTT. Translated: CASSFSGDNSPLHF.

The gene calls are TRBV6-2 or TRBV6-3 and TRBJ2-7, with unresolved D. Germline V gene sequence: CDR1 MNHEY, CDR2 SVGEGT. This CDR3 is 12 amino acids long. V dropped 5 bases and J dropped 5 bases, with 10 bases sitting between them. CDR3 sequence reads: CASSPSSHEQYF. In DNA, the CDR3 is TGTGCCAGCAGTCCGTCTTCCCACGAGCAGTACTTC.

The chain recombines TRBV11-2 with TRBJ2-4; no clear D gene. V was cut by 1 base and J by 9 bases, with 7 bases left in between. Looked up from germline, CDR1 is SGHAT and CDR2 is FQNNGV. The length of the CDR3 is 12 residues. CDR3 protein: CASSLGTGIQYF. The CDR3 nucleotides are TGTGCCAGCAGCTTAGGAACGGGCATTCAGTACTTC.

The chain employs TRBV27 and TRBJ2-3; 9 bases map to TRBD1. Unmatched junction bases numbered 15, after V lost 6 bases and J lost 2 bases. The CDR3 covers 18 residues. CDR1 and CDR2 (germline): MNHEY, SMNVEV (reference sequence). The CDR3, as DNA: TGTGCCAGCAGCCGGAGGGTCGGGGGACAGGGATTCACAGATACGCAGTATTTT. Its translation is CASSRRVGGQGFTDTQYF.